Shown below are 5 T cell receptor beta chains from a single sample sequenced in a study of blood T cell repertoires in COVID-19. Produced via immunoSEQ multiplex PCR; TCRdb's table is partial and in-frame only. Among 200,000 to 250,000 clones listed, roughly 83% were seen once. Sequencing was performed on PBMCs or T cells enriched from blood (not recorded which). Source of these receptors: a woman in her forties with acute COVID-19.

The chain links TRBV12-1 to TRBJ1-4. TRBV12-1 is a recognized pseudogene. The CDR3 totals 21 residues. The chain's CDR3 is CASSFNSKKRPRPPPDEKLFF. CDR3 DNA sequence: TGTGCCAGCAGCTTTAATTCTAAGAAACGCCCCCGCCCTCCGCCCGATGAAAAACTGTTTTTT.

V and J are TRBV7-9 and TRBJ2-7; possible D gene TRBD1, 6 bases. This CDR3 has 18 residues. Trimming shortened V by 5 bases and J by 1 base, and 24 bases separated the two germline ends. Germline assignment: CDR1 SEHNR and CDR2 FQNEAQ (reference sequence). CDR3 in DNA: TGTGCCAGCAGCCCCAATACACCCTGGACAGAAAGATCCTACGAGCAGTACTTC. Translating gives CASSPNTPWTERSYEQYF.

The CDR3 region is CASSRTGVDEKLFF. The CDR3 DNA follows: TGTGCCAGCAGCCGGACAGGGGTTGATGAAAAACTGTTTTTT. This chain connects TRBV6-2 or TRBV6-3 to TRBJ1-4; 9 nucleotides agree with TRBD1. Looked up from germline, CDR1 is MNHEY and CDR2 is SVGEGT. The CDR3 is 14 amino acids. J lost 6 bases, V lost 6 bases, and 5 bases had no gene match.

Comment on this clone: This sample includes further DNA sequences coding for the same CDR3. The chain employs TRBV18 and TRBJ1-1; 8 nucleotides line up with TRBD1. With 3 bases clipped from V and 4 bases from J, the junction kept 4 bases outside the gene matches. The CDR3 extends over 14 amino acids. Germline values: CDR1 KGHSH, CDR2 LQKENI. The DNA of the CDR3 is TGTGCCAGCTCACCCGACAGGGGAAGCACTGAAGCTTTCTTT. Translated: CASSPDRGSTEAFF.

The J gene is TRBJ1-5, the V gene TRBV30; D is uncertain. The CDR3 runs to 13 residues. V was clipped by 3 bases and J by 7 bases, with 13 bases between them. In germline, CDR1 is GTSNPN, CDR2 SVGIG (reference sequence). CDR3 in amino acids: CAWRPGLNQPQHF. CDR3 DNA: TGTGCCTGGAGACCAGGACTAAACCAGCCCCAGCATTTT.